This T cell receptor (beta chain) was profiled in a study of cytomegalovirus exposure and HLA in healthy donors. Study context: The use of the same platform for the 90 to 150 validation repertoires and the approximately 670 first-cohort repertoires was reported by a later analysis.

Germline assignment: CDR1 SGHRS and CDR2 YFSETQ. CDR3 length: 15 residues. V shed 2 bases and J shed 1 base, with 12 bases lying between them. Broader study findings: Most TCRs appeared rarely, but some public TCRs recurred in many donors. TCR beta chains numbering some 160 were designated cytomegalovirus-associated.

The assay was immunoSEQ multiplex PCR, and TCRdb's table has in-frame clones only and misses some. The profile shows 130,000 or so clones, roughly 89% of them singletons. To note about this clone: Its antigen is unidentified.

The rearrangement links TRBV5-1 to TRBJ2-5, with D perhaps TRBD1 (6 bases). The sequenced material came from PBMCs. This sequence originates from a man aged 25 to 40 in good health and CMV-seronegative. CDR3 DNA sequence: TGCGCCAGCAGCTTCGGGCAGGGGACCCAAGAGACCCAGTACTTC. Protein sequence: CASSFGQGTQETQYF.